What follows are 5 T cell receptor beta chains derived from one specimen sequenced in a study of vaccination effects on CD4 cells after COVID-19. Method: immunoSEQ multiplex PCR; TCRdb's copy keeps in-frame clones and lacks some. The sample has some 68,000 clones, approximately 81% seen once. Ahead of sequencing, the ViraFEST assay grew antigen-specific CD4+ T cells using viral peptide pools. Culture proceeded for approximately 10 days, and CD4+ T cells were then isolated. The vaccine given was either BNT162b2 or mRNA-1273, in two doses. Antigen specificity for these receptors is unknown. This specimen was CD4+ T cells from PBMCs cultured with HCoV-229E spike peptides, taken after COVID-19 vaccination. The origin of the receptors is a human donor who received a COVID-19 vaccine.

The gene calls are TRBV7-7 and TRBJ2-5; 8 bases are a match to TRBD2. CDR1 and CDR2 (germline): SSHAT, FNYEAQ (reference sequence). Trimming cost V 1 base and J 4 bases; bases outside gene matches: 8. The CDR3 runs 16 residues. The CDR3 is CASSLGLRGGLETQYF. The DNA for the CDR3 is TGTGCCAGCAGCTTAGGTCTCCGGGGGGGCCTAGAGACCCAGTACTTC.

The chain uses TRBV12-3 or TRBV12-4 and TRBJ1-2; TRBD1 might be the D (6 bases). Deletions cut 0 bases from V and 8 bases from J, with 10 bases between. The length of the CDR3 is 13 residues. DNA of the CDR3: TGTGCCAGCAGTTTAGCCACAGGGAGGGGCTACACCTTC. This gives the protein CASSLATGRGYTF.

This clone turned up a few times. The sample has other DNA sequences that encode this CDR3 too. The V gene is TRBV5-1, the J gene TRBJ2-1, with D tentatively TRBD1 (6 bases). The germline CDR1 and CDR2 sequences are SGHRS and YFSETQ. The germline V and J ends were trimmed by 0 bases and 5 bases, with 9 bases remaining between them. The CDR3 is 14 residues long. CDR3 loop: CASSLATGNNEQFF. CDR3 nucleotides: TGCGCCAGCAGCTTGGCCACAGGGAACAATGAGCAGTTCTTC.

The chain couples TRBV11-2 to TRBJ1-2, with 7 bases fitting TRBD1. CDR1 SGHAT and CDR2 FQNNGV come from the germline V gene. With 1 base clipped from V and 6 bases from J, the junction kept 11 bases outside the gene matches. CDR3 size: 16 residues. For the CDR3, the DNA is TGTGCCAGCAGCTTAGGGGGACAGACGGGGAATGATGGCTACACCTTC. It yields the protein CASSLGGQTGNDGYTF.

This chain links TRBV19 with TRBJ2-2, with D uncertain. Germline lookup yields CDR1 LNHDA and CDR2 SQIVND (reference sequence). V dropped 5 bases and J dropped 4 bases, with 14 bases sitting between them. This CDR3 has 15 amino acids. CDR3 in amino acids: CASSQGRSLTGELFF. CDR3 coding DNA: TGTGCCAGTAGTCAAGGTCGCAGTCTCACCGGGGAGCTGTTTTTT.